Below, 20 T cell receptor beta chains from the same sample are listed, as sequenced in a study of blood T cell repertoires in COVID-19 (dated by TCRdb to 2018 to 2021). Libraries came from the immunoSEQ multiplex PCR assay. TCRdb obtained this table from immuneACCESS and retained in-frame rearrangements with V and J assigned. These tables miss some clones; where compared with another copy, unresolved V genes account for less than half of the shortfall, and the remainder is unexplained. The sample table records roughly 130,000 clones; over 80% of these occur just once. Approximately 1.8% of the sample is taken by the ten largest. Sequenced: peripheral blood. The receptor source for this set is a man in his 70s with acute or convalescent COVID-19.

J is TRBJ1-2 and V is TRBV5-4; D unclear. This CDR3 has 15 amino acids. The V and J ends lost 0 bases and 5 bases respectively, with 14 bases between them. Germline assignment: CDR1 SGHNT and CDR2 YYREEE (reference sequence). CDR3 residues: CASSLEGRRDYGYTF. The CDR3 bases are TGTGCCAGCAGCTTGGAGGGCAGGCGGGATTATGGCTACACCTTC.

The V call is TRBV5-1, the J call TRBJ1-4, with TRBD1 identical over 8 bases. Germline assignment: CDR1 SGHRS and CDR2 YFSETQ. This CDR3 has 14 amino acids. With 3 bases clipped from V and 5 bases from J, the junction kept 3 bases outside the gene matches. CDR3 sequence: CASSSGQGNEKLFF. The CDR3 DNA reads as TGCGCCAGCAGCTCCGGACAGGGAAATGAAAAACTGTTTTTT.

This clone was counted between two and nine times. The rearrangement uses TRBV28 and TRBJ2-7; no clear D. Germline lookup yields CDR1 MDHEN and CDR2 SYDVKM. The V and J ends lost 4 bases and 7 bases respectively, with 11 bases between them. This CDR3 is 12 amino acids long. Written as DNA, the CDR3 is TGTGCCAGCAGTTCCCGACTTCGGGAGCAGTACTTC. Translating gives CASSSRLREQYF.

J is TRBJ1-6 and V is TRBV5-5, with TRBD1 matching over 7 bases. The germline V gene encodes CDR1 SGHKS and CDR2 YYEKEE (reference sequence). There are 16 residues in the CDR3. V was clipped by 3 bases and J by 10 bases; unmatched bases: 13. CDR3 DNA: TGTGCCAGCAGCTCAAGGGGTGACGGGGACAGCTCACCCCTCCACTTT. Its translation is CASSSRGDGDSSPLHF.

The rearrangement links TRBV9 to TRBJ2-5, with 11 bases lining up with TRBD2. The CDR3 extends over 15 amino acids. The germline gives CDR1 SGDLS, CDR2 YYNGEE. With 0 bases clipped from V and 5 bases from J, the junction kept 3 bases outside the gene matches. The CDR3 protein is CASSVGPSGGETQYF. The CDR3 DNA is TGTGCCAGCAGCGTAGGGCCTAGCGGGGGGGAGACCCAGTACTTC.

J is TRBJ1-2 and V is TRBV5-6; 9 positions match TRBD1. The trim removed 4 bases at V and 4 bases at J, leaving 5 bases unmatched. This CDR3 comprises 14 residues. Germline assignment: CDR1 SGHDT and CDR2 YYEEEE. CDR3 sequence reads: CASSRGGQGYGYTF. The CDR3 DNA sequence: TGTGCCAGCAGCCGGGGGGGACAGGGCTATGGCTACACCTTC.

The CDR3, as DNA: TGTGCCAGCAGTTTATTCCAGGGGGAGCAGTACTTC. This gives the protein CASSLFQGEQYF. This chain connects TRBV27 to TRBJ2-7; the D gene is possibly TRBD1 (6 bases). Germline CDR1 and CDR2: MNHEY and SMNVEV (reference sequence). The CDR3 contains 12 residues. V was clipped by 1 base and J by 7 bases, with 8 bases between them.

The J gene is TRBJ1-5, the V gene TRBV6-5; possible D gene TRBD1, 6 bases. This CDR3 comprises 14 residues. Trimming shortened V by 6 bases and J by 6 bases, and 15 bases separated the two germline ends. Germline values: CDR1 MNHEY, CDR2 SVGAGI. CDR3 bases: TGTGCCAGCAGGCCCGGGACACAAGTTCAGCCCCAGCATTTT. Residues: CASRPGTQVQPQHF.

The chain recombines TRBV11-2 with TRBJ2-4; 7 bases agree with TRBD1. The length of the CDR3 is 17 residues. V shed 4 bases, J shed 0 bases, and the junction held 9 bases outside the gene matches. Germline V gene data show CDR1 as SGHAT and CDR2 as FQNNGV. Written as DNA, the CDR3 is TGTGCCAGCAGCTCCGAATACAGGGGAGTAGCCAAAAACATTCAGTACTTC. It codes for CASSSEYRGVAKNIQYF.

This clone showed up just once. The chain joins TRBV29-1 to TRBJ1-3; tentative D call: TRBD1 (6 bases). Deletions cut 5 bases from V and 0 bases from J, with 14 bases between. This CDR3 is 15 amino acids long. The V gene's germline CDR1 is SQVTM and CDR2 ANQGSEA. Here the CDR3 reads CSVPGQGNSGNTIYF. For the CDR3, the DNA is TGCAGCGTTCCGGGCCAGGGGAACTCTGGAAACACCATATATTTT. Variable domain in full (rest from reference TRBV29-1 and TRBJ1-3): SAVISQKPSRDICQRGTSLTIQCQVDSQVTMMFWYRQQPGQSLTLIATANQGSEATYESGFVIDKFPISRPNLTFSTLTVSNMSPEDSSIYLCSVPGQGNSGNTIYFGEGSWLTVV.

This clone was observed a handful of times. The chain uses TRBV5-1 and TRBJ1-2, with D tentatively TRBD1 (6 bases). V was cut by 4 bases and J by 4 bases, with 17 bases left in between. This CDR3 contains 15 residues. Germline values: CDR1 SGHRS, CDR2 YFSETQ. CDR3 coding DNA: TGCGCCAGCAGCCCGAACCCGCAGGGGCCCTATGGCTACACCTTC. Translation: CASSPNPQGPYGYTF.

The chain has TRBV30 and TRBJ1-6; possibly TRBD1 for D (6 bases). The CDR3 sequence is 15 residues long. Germline CDR1 GTSNPN, CDR2 SVGIG (reference sequence). The germline V and J ends were trimmed by 4 bases and 9 bases, with 19 bases remaining between them. CDR3 loop: CAWTSGTIRLSPLHF. CDR3 DNA sequence: TGTGCCTGGACTTCCGGGACAATTCGTCTTTCACCCCTCCACTTT.

The chain employs TRBV10-3 and TRBJ2-1; 7 bases fit TRBD1. V lost 6 bases, J lost 3 bases, and 8 bases stayed unmatched. The CDR3 runs to 15 residues. Germline V lookup: CDR1 ENHRY, CDR2 SYGVKD. As DNA, the CDR3 is TGTGCCATCAGGGCAGGACAGGCTAGCTACAATGAGCAGTTCTTC. It is translated as CAIRAGQASYNEQFF.

This chain uses TRBV29-1 with TRBJ2-5; TRBD2 aligns across 8 bases. The CDR3 is 13 amino acids. Germline loops: CDR1 SQVTM, CDR2 ANQGSEA. V dropped 4 bases and J dropped 4; count of bases not matched to a gene: 5. Here the CDR3 DNA reads TGCAGCGTTGCGGGGGGGCCGCGAGAGACCCAGTACTTC. Translated, it gives CSVAGGPRETQYF.

The chain employs TRBV6-1 and TRBJ1-1, with D tentatively TRBD1 (6 bases). Germline CDR1 and CDR2: MNHNS and SASEGT. V was cut by 0 bases and J by 5 bases, with 10 bases left in between. The CDR3 runs to 14 residues. DNA for the CDR3: TGTGCCAGCAGTGAAGCCAGGGGCTTGACTGAAGCTTTCTTT. This gives the protein CASSEARGLTEAFF.

The chain combines TRBV6-6 with TRBJ1-1; unclear D gene. This CDR3 is built from 11 residues. The V and J ends lost 2 bases and 8 bases respectively, with 6 bases between them. Germline V CDR1 and CDR2: MNHNY, SVGAGI (reference sequence). The CDR3: CASSYVMEAFF. CDR3 DNA: TGTGCCAGCAGTTACGTAATGGAAGCTTTCTTT.

This chain connects TRBV7-8 to TRBJ2-3, with 7 bases that match TRBD2. The CDR3 loop spans 15 amino acids. From germline, CDR1 is SGHVS and CDR2 FQNEAQ. Trimming took 7 bases from V and 7 from J; bases not matched to a gene: 14. CDR3 loop: CASTILGGGRNTQYF. The CDR3 DNA reads TGTGCCAGCACCATTTTGGGGGGGGGACGTAATACGCAGTATTTT.

V usage is TRBV2 and J usage is TRBJ2-4; perhaps TRBD2 as D (5 bases). CDR1 and CDR2 (germline): SNHLY, FYNNEI. This CDR3 has 15 residues. The ends were cut back, 1 base at V and 6 bases at J, with 13 bases in the middle. In DNA, the CDR3 is TGTGCCAGCAGTGAAGGACCCCTCGGAGGAAACATTCAGTACTTC. As protein: CASSEGPLGGNIQYF.

As to this clone: One end of the junction does not line up with germline, which may come from a read error. This chain connects TRBV18 to TRBJ1-1; D gene unclear. The CDR3 sequence is 13 residues long. Germline V lookup: CDR1 KGHSH, CDR2 LQKENI. The CDR3 sequence: CASSPSRDTEAFF. The DNA of the CDR3 is TGTGCCAGTTCACCGTCGCGGGACACTGAAGCTTTCTTT.

The genes are TRBV5-4 and TRBJ2-7, with TRBD2 identical over 8 bases. Germline trimming cut 2 bases from V and 6 bases from J; bases unmatched to any gene: 10. The CDR3 is 15 residues long. Per germline, CDR1 SGHNT and CDR2 YYREEE (reference sequence). CDR3 sequence (DNA): TGTGCCAGCAGCTTATTTGGCGGGGGGCCCGGCGAGCAGTACTTC. This codes for CASSLFGGGPGEQYF.